This entry features one T cell receptor (beta chain) sequence. This record comes from a study of blood T cell repertoires in COVID-19. Sequenced by immunoSEQ multiplex PCR; TCRdb stores in-frame clones only, minus some. The data contain around 60,000 clones, more than 75% of them singletons. Losses at the gene ends were 4 bases for V and 7 bases for J; bases not matched to a gene: 13. The germline CDR1 and CDR2 sequences are SGDLS and YYNGEE. This CDR3 comprises 15 residues. The clonotype originates from a man aged 55 to 70 with acute or convalescent COVID-19. Input material: peripheral blood. The chain links TRBV9 to TRBJ1-1, with TRBD1 identical over 7 bases. The CDR3 sequence is CASSPSWDSSFEAFF. The DNA of the CDR3 is TGTGCCAGCAGCCCCAGTTGGGACAGTTCGTTTGAAGCTTTCTTT.